Listed here is a single T cell receptor (beta chain). Its target is not known. The data belong to a study of T cells after yellow fever vaccination. 5'RACE template switching produced TCR cDNA carrying a universal primer site and UMIs. TCRdb processed the 5' RACE reads anew with MiXCR; each CDR3 protein has one entry. Counted here are 620,000 or so distinct CDR3 sequences, roughly 17% occurring once; the ten biggest clones make up 15% to 20%. General observations from the study: Few clonotypes appeared in both CD4 and CD8 compartments. It was a weaker secondary response, yet one that peaked faster, at day 5 versus 15. Post-booster repertoires contained most primary-vaccination clones again (about 95% CD4, around 89% CD8).

Trimming pared 6 bases from V and 2 bases from J, leaving 16 bases between. The CDR3 extends over 15 amino acids. The germline gives CDR1 MNHEY, CDR2 SVGEGT. The sequence was obtained from a young man who received the YFV17D yellow fever vaccine. Sequencing was performed on PBMCs, taken 4 to 5 days after the first yellow fever vaccination. The chain joins TRBV6-2 or TRBV6-3 to TRBJ2-5; D remains ambiguous. Here the CDR3 reads CASRMSNPFQETQYF. The CDR3 DNA is TGTGCCAGCAGGATGTCTAACCCGTTTCAAGAGACCCAGTACTTC.